Below, 27 T cell receptor beta chains from the same sample are listed, as sequenced in a study of Ad26.COV2.S vaccination and SARS-CoV-2 variants. Using immunoSEQ multiplex PCR, the repertoire was profiled, and TCRdb retains in-frame clones only, with some absent. The sample consists of hundreds of thousands of clones, about 89% of them appearing once. The sample's treatment: around 19 received Ad26.COV2.S at low or high dose, single or two shots; several received placebo; per-sample allocation not given. Samples came from day 63 after the first vaccine or placebo injection. The sequences come from peripheral blood, collected in a trial of Ad26.COV2.S vaccine versus placebo. These receptors all stem from a person aged 18-65 years who received the Ad26.COV2.S COVID-19 vaccine or a placebo.

This chain's CDR3 is CASRGQSKNIQYF. Written as DNA, the CDR3 is TGTGCCAGCAGGGGACAGTCCAAAAACATTCAGTACTTC. The gene calls are TRBV6-5 and TRBJ2-4, with 7 bases matching TRBD1. J gave up 2 bases and V 6 bases, and 1 base lay outside the gene matches. CDR1 and CDR2 from the germline V gene are MNHEY and SVGAGI. There are 13 residues in the CDR3.

About this clone itself: This CDR3 is also generated by other DNA sequences in the sample. The rearrangement joins TRBV5-1 to TRBJ1-2, with a possible D match to TRBD1 (6 bases). V was clipped by 0 bases and J by 3 bases, with 6 bases between them. CDR3 length: 13 residues. Germline CDR1 SGHRS, CDR2 YFSETQ. The CDR3 coding sequence is TGCGCCAGCAGCTTGGGACAGGACTATGGCTACACCTTC. It specifies CASSLGQDYGYTF. The full variable domain, rest sourced from reference TRBV5-1 and TRBJ1-2, is KAGVTQTPRYLIKTRGQQVTLSCSPISGHRSVSWYQQTPGQGLQFLFEYFSETQRNKGNFPGRFSGRQFSNSRSEMNVSTLELGDSALYLCASSLGQDYGYTFGSGTRLTVV.

The genes are TRBV3-1 (or the pseudogene TRBV3-2) and TRBJ2-7, with 11 bases aligning to TRBD2. The CDR3 runs to 14 residues. Per the germline V gene, CDR1 is LGHDT and CDR2 is YNNKEL (reference sequence). The J segment lost 7 bases and the V segment lost 4 bases, leaving 6 bases of the junction unmatched. DNA of the CDR3: TGTGCCAGCAGCCCAATCGGACTAGCGGGTGAGCAGTACTTC. The encoded protein is CASSPIGLAGEQYF.

The chain carries TRBV3-1 (or the pseudogene TRBV3-2) and TRBJ2-1, with TRBD2 matching over 9 bases. This CDR3 has 14 amino acids. V lost 3 bases, J lost 9 bases, and 6 bases stayed unmatched. Per germline, CDR1 LGHDT and CDR2 YNNKEL (reference sequence). CDR3 DNA: TGTGCCAGCAGCCATAGGACTAGCGAAAGTGAGCAGTTCTTC. This gives the protein CASSHRTSESEQFF.

J is TRBJ2-7 and V is TRBV30, with TRBD2 matching 9 bases. The CDR3 runs to 16 residues. The junction had 14 bases not matched to a gene; V was cut back by 8 bases and J by 0 bases. Looked up from germline, CDR1 is GTSNPN and CDR2 is SVGIG (reference sequence). Written as DNA, the CDR3 is TGTGCCCTGGACAGACAAGCGGGGGGTTTCTCCTACGAGCAGTACTTC. It is translated as CALDRQAGGFSYEQYF. Drawing the rest from reference TRBV30 and TRBJ2-7, the complete variable domain is SQTIHQWPATLVQPVGSPLSLECTVEGTSNPNLYWYRQAAGRGLQLLFYSVGIGQISSEVPQNLSASRPQDRQFILSSKKLLLSDSGFYLCALDRQAGGFSYEQYFGPGTRLTVT.

The CDR3 here is CSASFSRDIQYF. The CDR3 DNA reads as TGCAGTGCTAGTTTTTCAAGGGACATTCAGTACTTC. This chain links TRBV20-1 with TRBJ2-4; D is uncertain. The V gene's germline CDR1 is DFQATT and CDR2 SNEGSKA (reference sequence). V gave up 3 bases and J gave up 8 bases, with 11 bases separating them. The CDR3 has 12 residues.

Only one count was recorded for this clone. The rearrangement links TRBV7-3 to TRBJ2-7, with a possible D match to TRBD1 (6 bases). The V gene lost 5 bases and the J gene lost 5 bases, with 13 bases spanning the gap. The CDR3 runs 13 residues. Germline CDR1 is SGHTA and CDR2 is FQGTGA. CDR3 amino acids: CASSSRTADEQYF. The CDR3 nucleotides read TGTGCCAGCAGCAGTAGGACAGCGGACGAGCAGTACTTC. Full variable domain (outside the CDR3, taken from reference TRBV7-3 and TRBJ2-7): GAGVSQTPSNKVTEKGKYVELRCDPISGHTALYWYRQSLGQGPEFLIYFQGTGAADDSGLPNDRFFAVRPEGSVSTLKIQRTERGDSAVYLCASSSRTADEQYFGPGTRLTVT.

V usage is TRBV25-1 and J usage is TRBJ2-1; 12 bases match TRBD2. The V segment lost 4 bases and the J segment 6 bases; nucleotides outside the gene matches: 7. The CDR3 is 16 amino acids. CDR1 and CDR2 (germline): MGHDK, SYGVNS. CDR3 residues: CASSGTSGTGGNEQFF. The DNA for the CDR3 is TGTGCCAGCAGTGGGACTAGCGGGACAGGCGGCAATGAGCAGTTCTTC.

The chain carries TRBV18 and TRBJ2-2; D is uncertain. Per the germline V gene, CDR1 is KGHSH and CDR2 is LQKENI. Trimming left V 0 bases short and J 3 bases short, with 8 bases between. The CDR3 is 15 residues long. CDR3 sequence (DNA): TGTGCCAGCTCACCACCCACAACTTACACCGGGGAGCTGTTTTTT. Encoded protein: CASSPPTTYTGELFF.

A note on this clone: Other DNA variants within this sample encode the same CDR3. The rearrangement uses TRBV2 and TRBJ1-5, with 8 bases that match TRBD1. The CDR3 contains 14 residues. The ends lost 3 bases at V and 7 bases at J; junction bases unmatched: 5. Germline V CDR1 and CDR2: SNHLY, FYNNEI. CDR3 bases: TGTGCCAGCAGTGAGACAGGGGAGTCGCAGCCCCAGCATTTT. Amino acids: CASSETGESQPQHF.

CDR3 loop: CASSSRTFSPQHF. The CDR3 DNA sequence: TGTGCCAGTAGTTCGAGGACTTTTTCGCCCCAGCATTTT. The chain links TRBV19 to TRBJ1-5; no definite D call. The CDR3 is 13 residues long. V dropped 5 bases and J dropped 9 bases, with 14 bases sitting between them. Germline CDR1 and CDR2: LNHDA and SQIVND (reference sequence). The entire variable domain, with the rest obtained from reference TRBV19 and TRBJ1-5, is as follows: DGGITQSPKYLFRKEGQNVTLSCEQNLNHDAMYWYRQDPGQGLRLIYYSQIVNDFQKGDIAEGYSVSREKKESFPLTVTSAQKNPTAFYLCASSSRTFSPQHFGDGTRLSIL.

The V call is TRBV20-1, the J call TRBJ1-2; D remains unclear. In germline, CDR1 is DFQATT, CDR2 SNEGSKA (reference sequence). The length of the CDR3 is 13 residues. Trimming took off 3 bases at V and 4 bases at J, with 12 bases between the two ends. The CDR3: CSASSREFYGYTF. CDR3 DNA: TGCAGTGCTAGTTCCCGGGAGTTCTATGGCTACACCTTC.

This chain links TRBV29-1 with TRBJ2-1, with D unresolved. This CDR3 region has 13 residues. CDR1 SQVTM and CDR2 ANQGSEA come from the germline V gene. The ends were cut back, 3 bases at V and 1 base at J, with 7 bases in the middle. DNA of the CDR3: TGCAGCGTTGACCGAATATCCTACAATGAGCAGTTCTTC. It is translated as CSVDRISYNEQFF.

This chain connects TRBV15 to TRBJ1-4; D is possibly TRBD1 (5 bases). V dropped 2 bases and J dropped 3 bases, with 16 bases sitting between them. CDR1 LNHNV and CDR2 YYDKDF come from the germline V gene (reference sequence). The CDR3 loop spans 17 amino acids. CDR3 protein: CATSRHPAQAPNEKLFF. CDR3 DNA sequence: TGTGCCACCAGCAGACACCCTGCACAGGCCCCTAATGAAAAACTGTTTTTT.

This clone has a handful of counts. The rearrangement uses TRBV14 and TRBJ2-1, with 8 bases lining up with TRBD2. The CDR3 contains 16 residues. Per germline, CDR1 SGHDN and CDR2 FVKESK. The junction had 7 bases not matched to a gene; V was cut back by 1 base and J by 5 bases. CDR3 in amino acids: CASSQGTSLRNNEQFF. Written as DNA, the CDR3 is TGTGCCAGCAGCCAAGGGACTAGCCTTAGGAACAATGAGCAGTTCTTC.

The V gene is TRBV30, the J gene TRBJ1-5, with a weak D call TRBD1 (5 bases). Trimming removed 1 base from V and 4 bases from J, with 8 bases in between. The CDR3 runs 13 residues. The germline V gene has CDR1 GTSNPN and CDR2 SVGIG (reference sequence). In nucleotides, the CDR3 is TGTGCCTGGAGTGAGGACATGAATCAGCCCCAGCATTTT. This sequence encodes CAWSEDMNQPQHF.

The rearrangement uses TRBV5-1 and TRBJ1-5; D not resolved. Trimming took off 0 bases at V and 5 bases at J, with 12 bases between the two ends. Per the germline V gene, CDR1 is SGHRS and CDR2 is YFSETQ. The CDR3 contains 15 residues. The CDR3 loop reads CASSLDAGSHQPQHF. The CDR3 nucleotides are TGCGCCAGCAGCTTGGATGCGGGAAGCCATCAGCCCCAGCATTTT.

The V and J genes are TRBV18 and TRBJ2-7; D is unclear. The CDR3 consists of 12 residues. Germline assignment: CDR1 KGHSH and CDR2 LQKENI. Trimming cost V 0 bases and J 6 bases, with 6 bases left between them. As DNA, the CDR3 is TGTGCCAGCTCACCACCAAAGGGCGAGCAGTACTTC. Translating gives CASSPPKGEQYF. Filled out from reference TRBV18 and TRBJ2-7, the complete variable domain reads NAGVMQNPRHLVRRRGQEARLRCSPMKGHSHVYWYRQLPEEGLKFMVYLQKENIIDESGMPKERFSAEFPKEGPSILRIQQVVRGDSAAYFCASSPPKGEQYFGPGTRLTVT.

The gene calls are TRBV4-3 and TRBJ1-5; possibly TRBD1 for D (5 bases). Trimming shortened V by 0 bases and J by 11 bases, and 14 bases separated the two germline ends. This CDR3 spans 14 amino acids. Germline V gives CDR1 LGHNA, CDR2 YSLEER. CDR3 protein: CASSQDPGMGSQHF. The CDR3 DNA follows: TGCGCCAGCAGCCAAGACCCAGGGATGGGGTCCCAGCATTTT.

This chain uses TRBV7-2 with TRBJ2-1; D might be TRBD2 (5 bases). Germline lookup yields CDR1 SGHTA and CDR2 FQGNSA. The CDR3 has 14 residues. V was trimmed by 1 base and J by 9 bases, leaving 13 bases between them. CDR3: CASSLVSMEAEQFF. CDR3 coding DNA: TGTGCCAGCAGCTTAGTCTCTATGGAGGCTGAGCAGTTCTTC.

V usage is TRBV5-5 and J usage is TRBJ2-1, with D possibly called TRBD1 or TRBD2 (5 bases each). V lost 7 bases and J lost 5, with 22 bases in between. The CDR3 runs 16 residues. The V gene's germline CDR1 is SGHKS and CDR2 YYEKEE (reference sequence). The CDR3 DNA sequence: TGTGCCAGCTTCTTGAGGGCGTTAGGGGTCAACAATGAGCAGTTCTTC. This encodes CASFLRALGVNNEQFF.

The chain joins TRBV2 to TRBJ2-5, with TRBD2 matching 7 bases. This CDR3 is 12 amino acids long. Germline lookup yields CDR1 SNHLY and CDR2 FYNNEI. V shed 8 bases and J 4 bases; nucleotides not matched to a gene: 4. CDR3: CASGRAGETQYF. The DNA for the CDR3 is TGTGCCAGCGGGAGGGCCGGAGAGACCCAGTACTTC.

The chain uses TRBV2 and TRBJ1-1; D is unresolved. Germline lookup yields CDR1 SNHLY and CDR2 FYNNEI. Trimming took off 4 bases at V and 9 bases at J, with 12 bases between the two ends. This CDR3 contains 12 residues. CDR3 region: CASSAPDPKAFF. Written as DNA, the CDR3 is TGTGCCAGCAGTGCCCCGGACCCTAAAGCTTTCTTT.

The V and J genes are TRBV6-2 or TRBV6-3 and TRBJ2-7; the match to TRBD1 covers 8 bases. CDR3 length: 15 residues. Germline-derived CDR1 and CDR2 are MNHEY and SVGEGT. V gave up 5 bases and J gave up 2 bases; unmatched junction bases: 8. The CDR3 loop is CASSRSGQGPYEQYF. Here the CDR3 DNA reads TGTGCCAGCAGTCGATCAGGACAGGGTCCCTACGAGCAGTACTTC.

The rearrangement uses TRBV27 and TRBJ1-6; the D gene is possibly TRBD1 (6 bases). Germline values: CDR1 MNHEY, CDR2 SMNVEV (reference sequence). This CDR3 comprises 15 residues. V was shortened by 6 bases and J by 10 bases, with 19 bases between the two germline ends. The CDR3 coding sequence is TGTGCCAGCAGAACCGCGGGCCAGGGGAGGTCACCCCTCCACTTT. Protein product: CASRTAGQGRSPLHF.

This rearrangement joins TRBV10-3 to TRBJ2-1; D unclear. The V gene's germline CDR1 is ENHRY and CDR2 SYGVKD. V shed 5 bases and J shed 8 bases, with 16 bases lying between them. The CDR3 covers 14 residues. The CDR3 coding sequence is TGTGCCATCAGTTCGCAACCTACACGCGATGAGCAGTTCTTC. It encodes CAISSQPTRDEQFF.

The rearrangement joins TRBV5-1 to TRBJ2-3; 8 nucleotides agree with TRBD2. Germline CDR1 and CDR2: SGHRS and YFSETQ. The CDR3 sequence is 15 residues long. Trimming at V came to 4 bases and at J to 2 bases, leaving 6 bases not matched to a gene. CDR3 amino acids: CASSQTSGITDTQYF. The CDR3, as DNA: TGCGCCAGCAGCCAAACTAGCGGAATCACAGATACGCAGTATTTT.